What follows is one T cell receptor (beta chain) and its context. Its target is unknown. Terminally differentiated effector memory CD45RA+ cells were left out of the naive CD8 fraction, which was CD45RO-negative and positively selected for CCR7. These data belong to a study of shared clonotypes between healthy human individuals. Whole-study context: CD8 memory received one plate per donor, CD8 naive two, CD4 memory three and CD4 naive three. General study findings and limits: The study found roughly 5% of naive CD4 clonotypes shared across a few donors.

This CDR3 contains 14 residues. CDR1 and CDR2 from the germline V gene are SGDLS and YYNGEE. Trimming left V 4 bases short and J 1 base short, with 11 bases between. Sequencing was performed with immunoSEQ multiplex PCR; in TCRdb, only in-frame clones are kept and a portion is missing. The sample yields approximately 2,000,000 clones, 85% to 95% seen once. Sequences were obtained from naive CD8+ T cells from PBMCs. The clonotype comes from a man between 18 and 35 years old in good health. Some clones in this sample may be carry-over from other donors' samples. The J gene is TRBJ1-1, the V gene TRBV9, with D maybe TRBD1 (6 bases). In nucleotides, the CDR3 is TGTGCCAGCAGCCCTTGGACAGCGAACACTGAAGCTTTCTTT. Encoded protein: CASSPWTANTEAFF. The variable domain in full, completed from reference TRBV9 and TRBJ1-1, reads DSGVTQTPKHLITATGQRVTLRCSPRSGDLSVYWYQQSLDQGLQFLIQYYNGEERAKGNILERFSAQQFPDLHSELNLSSLELGDSALYFCASSPWTANTEAFFGQGTRLTVV.